This T cell receptor (beta chain) was recovered during a study of beta chain features in type 1 diabetes. General observations from the study: The cDNA sequencing approach could over-represent high-TCR-expressing cells.

The whole isolated RNA underwent reverse transcription, so sequencing captured expressed TCRB transcripts. This table comes from immunoSEQ multiplex PCR, and its TCRdb copy is limited to in-frame clones, with some not included. Of about 360,000 clones listed, 10% to 15% were seen once; the top ten hold 0.017%. For this clone: Its target is unknown.

The V gene's germline CDR1 is SEHNR and CDR2 FQNEAQ (reference sequence). The CDR3 runs 14 residues. Between the trimmed V and J ends, which lost 2 bases and 4 bases, there was a span of 9 bases. This chain uses TRBV7-9 with TRBJ2-4; maybe TRBD1 (6 bases). The specimen sequenced was naive CD4+ T cells from blood. This TCR was sampled from a man in his late teens or twenties in good health. The CDR3 loop is CASSLRQGKNIQYF. The CDR3 bases are TGTGCCAGCAGCTTACGGCAGGGGAAAAACATTCAGTACTTC. Supplemented by reference TRBV7-9 and TRBJ2-4, the full variable domain reads DTGVSQNPRHKITKRGQNVTFRCDPISEHNRLYWYRQTLGQGPEFLTYFQNEAQLEKSRLLSDRFSAERPKGSFSTLEIQRTEQGDSAMYLCASSLRQGKNIQYFGAGTRLSVL.